This TCR beta chain was sequenced in a study of blood T cell repertoires in COVID-19. As for the study in general: Samples taken during acute and convalescent COVID-19 were collected in the United States, Italy and Spain. From T cells, B-cell-depleted T cells, or PBMCs came the material, which was cDNA or gDNA.

The CDR3 loop spans 17 amino acids. The V and J ends lost 5 bases and 2 bases, in that order; junction bases with no gene match: 12. The germline CDR1 and CDR2 sequences are SGHVS and FNYEAQ. Source study methods: Researchers report that nucleated cell counts were estimated from reference gene primer amplification. The repertoire was sequenced with immunoSEQ multiplex PCR; TCRdb's copy has only in-frame clones and lacks some. That table furnishes V, J and clone size, whereas the DNA furnished D and trimming. Found here are roughly 140,000 clones, 88% of them singletons; the top ten hold about 2.5%. This clonotype originated in an older woman with acute or convalescent COVID-19. Sample: peripheral blood. This chain joins TRBV7-6 and TRBJ1-2; TRBD1 agrees at 9 bases. The CDR3 bases are TGTGCCAGCAGCCCAAAAACCGACAGGGGGAGGAACTATGGCTACACCTTC. Protein product: CASSPKTDRGRNYGYTF.